The 17 T cell receptor beta chains in this list originate from one sample, sequenced in a study of blood T cell repertoires in COVID-19. Repertoires were generated with immunoSEQ multiplex PCR, while TCRdb's copy carries only in-frame clones and drops some. The sample records fewer than 85,000 clones, over 70% being singletons. Sequencing used peripheral blood. These receptors were obtained from a man over 45 with active COVID-19.

J is TRBJ1-2 and V is TRBV10-1; 7 bases are a match to TRBD1. The CDR3 runs 17 residues. After removal of 3 bases from V and 4 bases from J, the junction contained 14 bases not matched to a gene. CDR1 and CDR2 from the germline V gene are WNHNN and SYGVQD (reference sequence). CDR3 in amino acids: CASSDPSQGWETYGYTF. The CDR3 DNA sequence: TGCGCCAGCAGTGACCCCTCACAGGGGTGGGAGACCTATGGCTACACCTTC.

J is TRBJ2-3 and V is TRBV19, with 10 bases fitting TRBD2. The CDR3 extends over 16 amino acids. Trimming took 4 bases from V and 2 from J; bases not matched to a gene: 6. Per germline, CDR1 LNHDA and CDR2 SQIVND (reference sequence). CDR3 protein: CASSTGLASTTDTQYF. The CDR3 DNA reads TGTGCCAGTAGTACGGGACTAGCGTCGACCACAGATACGCAGTATTTT.

The sample holds one count of this clone. This sequence joins TRBV5-1 and TRBJ2-6; D is unresolved. Trimming removed 1 base from V and 0 bases from J, with 8 bases in between. The CDR3 contains 16 residues. Germline V gene data show CDR1 as SGHRS and CDR2 as YFSETQ. CDR3 region: CASSLLQPSGANVLTF. The CDR3 DNA reads TGCGCCAGCAGCTTGTTACAGCCCTCTGGGGCCAACGTCCTGACTTTC.

The J gene is TRBJ1-1, the V gene TRBV3-1 (or the pseudogene TRBV3-2); 7 positions agree with TRBD1. V lost 2 bases to trimming and J lost 1 base; unmatched junction nucleotides: 1. From germline, CDR1 is LGHDT and CDR2 YNNKEL (reference sequence). This CDR3 comprises 14 residues. CDR3: CASSQNRGNTEAFF. CDR3 nucleotide sequence: TGTGCCAGCAGCCAAAACAGGGGGAACACTGAAGCTTTCTTT.

The chain is built from TRBV9 and TRBJ2-1; D is perhaps TRBD2 (6 bases). Trimming pared 2 bases from V and 5 bases from J, leaving 11 bases between. CDR3 length: 14 amino acids. CDR1 SGDLS and CDR2 YYNGEE come from the germline V gene. The CDR3 DNA follows: TGTGCCAGCAGCGTCAGTAGCGGAAACAATGAGCAGTTCTTC. It encodes CASSVSSGNNEQFF.

The V call is TRBV10-3, the J call TRBJ2-3; possibly TRBD1 for D (6 bases). This CDR3 comprises 15 residues. Trimming took off 4 bases at V and 2 bases at J, with 13 bases between the two ends. In germline, CDR1 is ENHRY, CDR2 SYGVKD. The DNA of the CDR3 is TGTGCCATCAGTGGACCAGGGGACCTCACAGATACGCAGTATTTT. Protein product: CAISGPGDLTDTQYF.

The V and J genes are TRBV9 and TRBJ2-3, with 9 bases aligning to TRBD2. Germline CDR1 and CDR2: SGDLS and YYNGEE. After removal of 4 bases from V and 2 bases from J, the junction contained 5 bases not matched to a gene. CDR3 size: 15 residues. The chain's CDR3 is CASSFRLAATDTQYF. In DNA, the CDR3 is TGTGCCAGCAGCTTTCGACTAGCGGCCACAGATACGCAGTATTTT.

The J gene is TRBJ2-1, the V gene TRBV24-1; a weak D match, TRBD2 (6 bases). Germline CDR1 is KGHDR and CDR2 is SFDVKD. Trimming removed 3 bases at V and 2 bases at J, with 28 bases between. The CDR3 is made up of 21 amino acids. The CDR3 DNA sequence: TGTGCCACCAGTGATCACAAGGAGCCATACTTCCGGGACTCAACCTACAATGAGCAGTTCTTC. Amino acid sequence: CATSDHKEPYFRDSTYNEQFF.

The chain joins TRBV7-2 to TRBJ2-5; perhaps TRBD1 as D (6 bases). CDR1 SGHTA and CDR2 FQGNSA come from the germline V gene. The CDR3 spans 14 residues. Between the trimmed V and J ends, which lost 5 bases and 1 base, there was a span of 11 bases. The CDR3 DNA is TGTGCCAGCAGCCGCCAGGGGCTCCAAGAGACCCAGTACTTC. It is translated as CASSRQGLQETQYF.

The chain couples TRBV19 to TRBJ1-2; 7 nucleotides match TRBD1. Germline CDR1 reads LNHDA; CDR2 reads SQIVND (reference sequence). The CDR3 loop spans 15 amino acids. Losses at the gene ends were 8 bases for V and 0 bases for J; bases not matched to a gene: 9. The CDR3 DNA reads as TGTGCCAGTCTGCCCCGGGACAGAGCTAACTATGGCTACACCTTC. As protein: CASLPRDRANYGYTF.

This chain links TRBV7-9 with TRBJ1-1, with 7 nucleotides matching TRBD1. The CDR3 runs 17 residues. The J segment lost 2 bases and the V segment lost 4 bases, leaving 13 bases of the junction unmatched. Germline CDR1 and CDR2: SEHNR and FQNEAQ (reference sequence). The CDR3 sequence is CASSSYGGDRFNTEAFF. The CDR3 DNA is TGTGCCAGCAGCTCCTATGGCGGGGACAGATTTAACACTGAAGCTTTCTTT. Based on the CDR3 plus reference TRBV7-9 and TRBJ1-1, the full variable domain is DTGVSQNPRHKITKRGQNVTFRCDPISEHNRLYWYRQTLGQGPEFLTYFQNEAQLEKSRLLSDRFSAERPKGSFSTLEIQRTEQGDSAMYLCASSSYGGDRFNTEAFFGQGTRLTVV.

The rearrangement links TRBV6-5 to TRBJ1-2; perhaps TRBD1 as D (5 bases). The CDR3 loop spans 14 amino acids. V gave up 0 bases and J gave up 7 bases, with 12 bases separating them. Per germline, CDR1 MNHEY and CDR2 SVGAGI. CDR3 in amino acids: CASSYSRQRGGYTF. Here the CDR3 DNA reads TGTGCCAGCAGTTACTCGAGACAGCGGGGTGGCTACACCTTC.

CDR3 in DNA: TGTGCCTGGAGTGTTAGGGTAGGGGTTAGCAATCAGCCCCAGCATTTT. Protein: CAWSVRVGVSNQPQHF. The chain combines TRBV30 with TRBJ1-5; D is possibly TRBD1 (5 bases). V was shortened by 0 bases and J by 0 bases, with 12 bases between the two germline ends. Per germline, CDR1 GTSNPN and CDR2 SVGIG (reference sequence). The CDR3 length is 16 residues.

This clone was seen a few times. The J gene is TRBJ1-5, the V gene TRBV2, with 10 bases matching TRBD1. CDR1 is SNHLY, CDR2 FYNNEI, per germline. V trimming: 7 bases; J trimming: 9 bases; junction bases outside the gene matches: 9. The CDR3 has 14 residues. The DNA for the CDR3 is TGTGCCAGCAAGGGTACGACAGGGGGCGCGCCCCAGCATTTT. Translation gives CASKGTTGGAPQHF.

V usage is TRBV6-2 or TRBV6-3 and J usage is TRBJ1-5, with 11 bases fitting TRBD1. Looked up from germline, CDR1 is MNHEY and CDR2 is SVGEGT. The CDR3 totals 14 residues. Losses at the gene ends were 5 bases for V and 7 bases for J; bases not matched to a gene: 4. In nucleotides, the CDR3 is TGTGCCAGCAGTGGGACAGGGGGAGAGCAGCCCCAGCATTTT. Translating it yields CASSGTGGEQPQHF.

The V call is TRBV6-5, the J call TRBJ1-3, with D unclear. CDR3 length equals 11 residues. Germline V gene lookup returns CDR1 MNHEY and CDR2 SVGAGI. V was shortened by 8 bases and J by 0 bases, with 2 bases between the two germline ends. The CDR3 DNA sequence: TGTGCCAGCCTCTCTGGAAACACCATATATTTT. Its translation is CASLSGNTIYF.

V and J are TRBV21-1 and TRBJ2-3; the table's D gene call, TRBD2, was not cross checked with the DNA. TRBV21-1 counts as a pseudogene. This CDR3 spans 14 amino acids. The CDR3 spells CASSNVMGGDTQYF. The CDR3 DNA reads TGTGCCAGCAGCAACGTGATGGGGGGGGATACGCAGTATTTT.